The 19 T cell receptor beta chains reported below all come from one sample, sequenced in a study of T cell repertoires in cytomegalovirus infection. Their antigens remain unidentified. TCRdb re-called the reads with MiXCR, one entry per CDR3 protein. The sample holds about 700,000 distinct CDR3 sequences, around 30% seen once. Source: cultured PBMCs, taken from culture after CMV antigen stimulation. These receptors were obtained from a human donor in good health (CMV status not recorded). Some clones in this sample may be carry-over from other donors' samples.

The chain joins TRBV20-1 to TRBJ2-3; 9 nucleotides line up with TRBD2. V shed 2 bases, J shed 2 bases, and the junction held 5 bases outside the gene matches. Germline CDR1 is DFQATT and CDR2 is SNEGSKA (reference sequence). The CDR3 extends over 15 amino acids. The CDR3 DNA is TGCAGTGCTAGAAGGACTAGCGCAAACACAGATACGCAGTATTTT. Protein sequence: CSARRTSANTDTQYF.

Here the CDR3 reads CASSTPHLGGSTDTQYF. The CDR3 DNA reads TGTGCCAGCAGCACACCCCACCTGGGGGGTAGCACAGATACGCAGTATTTT. The chain couples TRBV7-2 to TRBJ2-3; possible D gene TRBD2, 6 bases. Looked up from germline, CDR1 is SGHTA and CDR2 is FQGNSA. Trimming shortened V by 5 bases and J by 0 bases, and 18 bases separated the two germline ends. CDR3 length: 17 amino acids. The variable domain in full, with the rest retrieved from reference TRBV7-2 and TRBJ2-3, is GAGVSQSPSNKVTEKGKDVELRCDPISGHTALYWYRQSLGQGLEFLIYFQGNSAPDKSGLPSDRFSAERTGGSVSTLTIQRTQQEDSAVYLCASSTPHLGGSTDTQYFGPGTRLTVL.

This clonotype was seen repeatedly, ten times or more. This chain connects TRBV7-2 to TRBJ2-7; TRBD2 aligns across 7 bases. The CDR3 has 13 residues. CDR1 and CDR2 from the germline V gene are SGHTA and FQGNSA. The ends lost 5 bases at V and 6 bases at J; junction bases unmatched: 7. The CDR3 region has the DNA TGTGCCAGCAGCCGCGGCGGGGGACTCGAGCAGTACTTC. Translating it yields CASSRGGGLEQYF.

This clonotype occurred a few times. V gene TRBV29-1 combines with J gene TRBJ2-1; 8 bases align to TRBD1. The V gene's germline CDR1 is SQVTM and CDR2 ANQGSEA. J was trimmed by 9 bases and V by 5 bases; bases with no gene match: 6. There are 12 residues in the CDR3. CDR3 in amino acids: CSVTGGRGEQFF. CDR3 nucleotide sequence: TGCAGCGTTACAGGGGGGCGTGGTGAGCAGTTCTTC.

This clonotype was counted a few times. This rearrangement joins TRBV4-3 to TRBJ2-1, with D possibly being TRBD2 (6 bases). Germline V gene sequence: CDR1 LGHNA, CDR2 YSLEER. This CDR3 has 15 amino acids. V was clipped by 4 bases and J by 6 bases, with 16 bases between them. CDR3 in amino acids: CASSPGLSRSNEQFF. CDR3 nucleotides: TGCGCCAGCAGCCCGGGACTTTCAAGATCCAATGAGCAGTTCTTC.

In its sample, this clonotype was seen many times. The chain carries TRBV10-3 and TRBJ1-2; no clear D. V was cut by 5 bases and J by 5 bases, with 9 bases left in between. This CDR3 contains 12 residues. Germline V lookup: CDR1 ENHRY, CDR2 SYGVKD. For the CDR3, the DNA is TGTGCCATCAGTCGGACGGATTATGGCTACACCTTC. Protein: CAISRTDYGYTF.

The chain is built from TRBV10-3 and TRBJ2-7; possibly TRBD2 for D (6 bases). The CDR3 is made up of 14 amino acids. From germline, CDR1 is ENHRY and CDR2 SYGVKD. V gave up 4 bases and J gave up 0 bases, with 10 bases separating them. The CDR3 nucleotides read TGTGCCATCAGTGCGGGCGGGGACTCCTACGAGCAGTACTTC. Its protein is CAISAGGDSYEQYF.

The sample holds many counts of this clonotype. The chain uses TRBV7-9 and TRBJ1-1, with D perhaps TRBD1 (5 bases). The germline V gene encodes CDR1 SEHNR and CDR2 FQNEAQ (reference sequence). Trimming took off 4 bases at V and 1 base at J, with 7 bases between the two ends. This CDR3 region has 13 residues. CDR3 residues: CASSSQENTEAFF. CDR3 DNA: TGTGCCAGCAGCTCACAGGAGAACACTGAAGCTTTCTTT.

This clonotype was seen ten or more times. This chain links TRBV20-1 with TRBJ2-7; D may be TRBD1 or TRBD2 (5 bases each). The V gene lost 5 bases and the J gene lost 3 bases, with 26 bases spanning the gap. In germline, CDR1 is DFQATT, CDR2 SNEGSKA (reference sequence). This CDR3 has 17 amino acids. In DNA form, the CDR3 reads TGCAGTGCTGGGACGACATTAAATTCACTGGGCGACTACGAGCAGTACTTC. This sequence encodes CSAGTTLNSLGDYEQYF.

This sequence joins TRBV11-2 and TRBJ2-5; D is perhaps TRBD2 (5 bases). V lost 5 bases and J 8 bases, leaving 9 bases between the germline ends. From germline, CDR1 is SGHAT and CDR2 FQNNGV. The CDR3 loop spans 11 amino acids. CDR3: CASSAAGTQYF. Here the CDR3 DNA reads TGTGCCAGCAGCGCGGCGGGTACCCAGTACTTC.

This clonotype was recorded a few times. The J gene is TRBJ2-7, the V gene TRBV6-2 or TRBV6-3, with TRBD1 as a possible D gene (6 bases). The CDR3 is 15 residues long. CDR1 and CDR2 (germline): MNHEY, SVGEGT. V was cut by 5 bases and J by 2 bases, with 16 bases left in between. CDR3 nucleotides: TGTGCCAGCAGTCTCCGGGACACCAAGGCCTACGAGCAGTACTTC. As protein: CASSLRDTKAYEQYF.

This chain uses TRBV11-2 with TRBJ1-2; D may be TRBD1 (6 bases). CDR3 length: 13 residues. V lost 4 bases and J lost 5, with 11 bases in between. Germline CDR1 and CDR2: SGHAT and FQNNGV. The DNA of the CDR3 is TGTGCCAGCAGCTCGGAGGGGGGGTATGGCTACACCTTC. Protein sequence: CASSSEGGYGYTF.

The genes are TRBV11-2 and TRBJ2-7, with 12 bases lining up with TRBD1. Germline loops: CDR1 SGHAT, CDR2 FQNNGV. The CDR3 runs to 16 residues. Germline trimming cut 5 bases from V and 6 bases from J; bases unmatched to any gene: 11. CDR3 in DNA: TGTGCCAGCAGCAGCTGGGGGGACAGGGGGCAGGGCGAGCAGTACTTC. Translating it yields CASSSWGDRGQGEQYF.

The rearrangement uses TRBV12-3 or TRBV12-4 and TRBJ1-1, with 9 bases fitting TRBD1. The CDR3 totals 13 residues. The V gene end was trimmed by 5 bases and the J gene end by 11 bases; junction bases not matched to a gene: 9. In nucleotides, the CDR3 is TGTGCCAGCAGTATGGGGACAGGGTTGATCGCTTTCTTT. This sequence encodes CASSMGTGLIAFF.

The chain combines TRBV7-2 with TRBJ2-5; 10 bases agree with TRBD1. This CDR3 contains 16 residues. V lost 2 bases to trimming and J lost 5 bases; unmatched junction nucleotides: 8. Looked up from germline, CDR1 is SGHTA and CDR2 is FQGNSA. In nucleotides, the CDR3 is TGTGCCAGCAGCTTAACCTTGACAGGGGGCTTTGAGACCCAGTACTTC. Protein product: CASSLTLTGGFETQYF.

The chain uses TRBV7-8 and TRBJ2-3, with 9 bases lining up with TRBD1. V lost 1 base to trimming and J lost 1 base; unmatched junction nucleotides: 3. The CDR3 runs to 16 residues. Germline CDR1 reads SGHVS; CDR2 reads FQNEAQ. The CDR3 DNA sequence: TGTGCCAGCAGCTTAGGGACAGGGGAGGGCACAGATACGCAGTATTTT. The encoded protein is CASSLGTGEGTDTQYF.

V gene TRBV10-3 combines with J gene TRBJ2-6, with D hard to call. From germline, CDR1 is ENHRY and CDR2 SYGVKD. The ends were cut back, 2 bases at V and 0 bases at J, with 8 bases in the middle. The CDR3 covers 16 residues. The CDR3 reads CAISEGRSSGANVLTF. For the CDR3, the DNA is TGTGCCATCAGTGAGGGGCGGAGCTCTGGGGCCAACGTCCTGACTTTC.

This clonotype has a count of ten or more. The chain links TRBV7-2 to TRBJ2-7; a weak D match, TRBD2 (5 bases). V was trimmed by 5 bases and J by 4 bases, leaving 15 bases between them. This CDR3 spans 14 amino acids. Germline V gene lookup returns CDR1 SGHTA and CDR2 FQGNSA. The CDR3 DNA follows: TGTGCCAGCAGCCAGAACGGGGAAAGGTACGAGCAGTACTTC. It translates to CASSQNGERYEQYF. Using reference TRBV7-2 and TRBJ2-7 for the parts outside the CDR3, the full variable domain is GAGVSQSPSNKVTEKGKDVELRCDPISGHTALYWYRQSLGQGLEFLIYFQGNSAPDKSGLPSDRFSAERTGGSVSTLTIQRTQQEDSAVYLCASSQNGERYEQYFGPGTRLTVT.

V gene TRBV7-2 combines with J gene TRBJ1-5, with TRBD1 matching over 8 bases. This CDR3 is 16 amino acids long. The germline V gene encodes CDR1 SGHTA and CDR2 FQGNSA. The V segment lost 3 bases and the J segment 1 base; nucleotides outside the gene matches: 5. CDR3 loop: CASSLAQGASNQPQHF. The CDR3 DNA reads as TGTGCCAGCAGCTTGGCTCAGGGGGCCAGCAATCAGCCCCAGCATTTT.